Ten or more counts support the clone carrying this T cell receptor (beta chain). This sample is part of a study of patients and donors after allogeneic stem cell transplantation. Trimming cost V 4 bases and J 3 bases, with 12 bases left between them. The CDR3 sequence is 15 residues long. Per the germline V gene, CDR1 is ENHRY and CDR2 is SYGVKD. MiXCR, applied by TCRdb to the RT-PCR reads, yields one record per CDR3 protein. The sample gives about 410,000 distinct CDR3 sequences, roughly 16% of which show up once; over 6% is in the top ten. Specimen: blood, either unsorted or a sorted T cell fraction (not recorded which). This receptor was identified in a human donor who was either an allogeneic HSCT recipient or a stem cell or donor lymphocyte infusion donor (not recorded which). It is not recorded whose cells these are; they may come from a transplant donor. This chain joins TRBV10-3 and TRBJ2-2, with D perhaps matching TRBD1 (6 bases). The CDR3 here is CAISGGTPYTGELFF. The CDR3 DNA follows: TGTGCCATCAGTGGGGGGACACCGTACACCGGGGAGCTGTTTTTT.